This T cell receptor (beta chain) emerged from a study of T cells in Graves' hyperthyroidism and ophthalmopathy. Amplified regions were TCR beta CDR3 sequences from RNA transcripts. The HTBI primer set drove a first-round RT-PCR of the TCR CDR3. One entry per CDR3 protein results from TCRdb running MiXCR on the multiplex PCR reads. The sample records approximately 500,000 distinct CDR3 sequences, roughly 50% being singletons. Patients counted as stable if ophthalmopathy did not develop within 18 months. Diagnostic decisions used clinical symptoms, serum thyroxine and TRAb, thyroid ultrasound and orbital computed tomography. CDR1 and CDR2 from the germline V gene are MGHRA and YSYEKL. With 2 bases removed from V and 0 bases from J, the gap between germline ends came to 10 bases. The CDR3 covers 15 residues.

The chain combines TRBV4-1 with TRBJ1-2; D is unresolved. Sequenced input: peripheral blood or thyroid tissue (not recorded which). The receptor's source is a woman between 18 and 29 years old with Graves' hyperthyroidism. CDR3 DNA: TGCGCCAGCAGCCAACCCATAACAGCTAACTATGGCTACACCTTC. This gives the protein CASSQPITANYGYTF.